A single sample gave rise to the 27 T cell receptor beta chains below, sequenced in a study of CD8 T cells in ankylosing spondylitis. TCRdb analysed the 5' RACE reads with MiXCR anew, one entry per CDR3 protein. In the table there are 700,000 to 1,000,000 distinct CDR3 sequences, about an eighth of which are singletons. General study findings and limits: Seemingly distinctive of ankylosing spondylitis blood was a TCR beta motif formed by eight highly homologous variants.

Their antigens remain unidentified. Sequencing was carried out using blood, either unsorted or a sorted T cell fraction (not recorded which). The source of these receptors is a male donor with ankylosing spondylitis.

The genes are TRBV27 and TRBJ2-1; D is possibly TRBD2 (6 bases). This CDR3 has 15 residues. Germline lookup yields CDR1 MNHEY and CDR2 SMNVEV (reference sequence). With 5 bases removed from V and 6 bases from J, the gap between germline ends came to 17 bases. The chain's CDR3 is CASSRLGTFGNEQFF. The CDR3 nucleotides read TGTGCCAGCAGTCGACTGGGGACTTTTGGCAATGAGCAGTTCTTC.

The CDR3 loop is CASSQTGRYNEQFF. DNA of the CDR3: TGTGCCAGCAGCCAGACAGGCCGGTACAATGAGCAGTTCTTC. The chain is built from TRBV5-6 and TRBJ2-1, with D perhaps TRBD1 (6 bases). The germline V and J ends were trimmed by 4 bases and 4 bases, with 12 bases remaining between them. CDR1 and CDR2 from the germline V gene are SGHDT and YYEEEE. The CDR3 is 14 residues long.

This clonotype showed up just a few times. The chain employs TRBV4-1 and TRBJ2-3; D perhaps matches TRBD1 (6 bases). This CDR3 comprises 16 residues. V was shortened by 4 bases and J by 6 bases, with 20 bases between the two germline ends. Germline loops: CDR1 MGHRA, CDR2 YSYEKL. The chain's CDR3 is CASSPRPARTGDTQYF. CDR3 DNA: TGCGCCAGCAGCCCCCGACCGGCTAGAACAGGGGATACGCAGTATTTT.

The V gene is TRBV3-1, the J gene TRBJ2-5; no clear D. Trimming took 3 bases from V and 4 from J, leaving 9 bases between them. The length of the CDR3 is 13 residues. Germline CDR1 reads LGHDT; CDR2 reads YNNKEL (reference sequence). This CDR3 is CASSHLGRETQYF. DNA of the CDR3: TGTGCCAGCAGCCATCTAGGCCGAGAGACCCAGTACTTC.

The chain combines TRBV4-3 with TRBJ2-5; 7 bases agree with TRBD1. CDR1 and CDR2 from the germline V gene are LGHNA and YSLEER. CDR3 size: 16 residues. Unmatched junction bases numbered 10, after V lost 3 bases and J lost 3 bases. CDR3: CASSHRGQAVEETQYF. Here the CDR3 DNA reads TGCGCCAGCAGCCACCGCGGACAGGCCGTAGAAGAGACCCAGTACTTC.

The rearrangement links TRBV7-6 to TRBJ1-3, with D possibly being TRBD1 (5 bases). The CDR3 has 16 amino acids. Germline V gene sequence: CDR1 SGHVS, CDR2 FNYEAQ. Trimming stripped 1 base from V and 0 bases from J, with 10 bases between. The CDR3 bases are TGTGCCAGCAGCTTAGAACAGGCCATCTCTGGAAACACCATATATTTT. Translated: CASSLEQAISGNTIYF.

Only a few counts were recorded for this clonotype. This rearrangement joins TRBV28 to TRBJ1-5; TRBD1 might be the D (6 bases). The CDR3 has 16 amino acids. Deletions cut 3 bases from V and 1 base from J, with 13 bases between. In germline, CDR1 is MDHEN, CDR2 SYDVKM. In DNA form, the CDR3 reads TGTGCCAGCAGTTTGTCGGGACAAGGAAGCAATCAGCCCCAGCATTTT. It translates to CASSLSGQGSNQPQHF.

The chain carries TRBV28 and TRBJ1-1; no clear D. This CDR3 spans 12 amino acids. Germline lookup yields CDR1 MDHEN and CDR2 SYDVKM. V was cut by 6 bases and J by 6 bases, with 11 bases left in between. CDR3 region: CASRQQSSEAFF. The CDR3 DNA follows: TGTGCCAGCAGACAGCAATCCTCTGAAGCTTTCTTT.

This clonotype was recorded a few times. The CDR3 coding sequence is TGTGCCAGCAGAGCACCGGGACAGACAGATACGCAGTATTTT. This encodes CASRAPGQTDTQYF. The gene calls are TRBV6-1 and TRBJ2-3, with 7 nucleotides matching TRBD1. V was pared by 6 bases and J by 3 bases, with 6 bases of the junction left unmatched. This CDR3 is 14 amino acids long. Germline values: CDR1 MNHNS, CDR2 SASEGT.

V is TRBV5-1 and J is TRBJ2-5, with 14 bases identical to TRBD2. V dropped 0 bases and J dropped 4; count of bases not matched to a gene: 2. CDR1 is SGHRS and CDR2 is YFSETQ in the germline V gene. The CDR3 loop spans 16 amino acids. The CDR3 protein is CASSLGLAGGRETQYF. CDR3 nucleotide sequence: TGCGCCAGCAGCTTGGGACTAGCGGGAGGGCGAGAGACCCAGTACTTC.

Many counts were recorded for this clonotype. The genes are TRBV5-1 and TRBJ2-1; TRBD1 matches 7 bases. Trimming at V came to 7 bases and at J to 1 base, leaving 5 bases not matched to a gene. CDR3 size: 14 residues. Germline loops: CDR1 SGHRS, CDR2 YFSETQ. In nucleotides, the CDR3 is TGCGCCAGCCGAACAGGGGCTTCCTACAATGAGCAGTTCTTC. It is translated as CASRTGASYNEQFF.

This clonotype was recorded many times. CDR3 sequence (DNA): TGTGCCAGCAGTAGAGGGGTAGGGTATCGCAATCAGCCCCAGCATTTT. This encodes CASSRGVGYRNQPQHF. The V and J genes are TRBV7-2 and TRBJ1-5; D is possibly TRBD1 (5 bases). V lost 6 bases to trimming and J lost 2 bases, with 17 bases between them. CDR3 length: 16 amino acids. Germline-derived CDR1 and CDR2 are SGHTA and FQGNSA.

This clonotype was picked up a small number of times. The chain is built from TRBV7-9 and TRBJ2-1; 9 bases are shared with TRBD2. From germline, CDR1 is SEHNR and CDR2 FQNEAQ (reference sequence). V shed 0 bases and J 7 bases; nucleotides not matched to a gene: 7. This CDR3 is 16 amino acids long. The CDR3 protein is CASSLALASGDNEQFF. The CDR3 bases are TGTGCCAGCAGCTTAGCGCTGGCTAGCGGGGATAATGAGCAGTTCTTC.

This clonotype appeared a few times. The chain joins TRBV4-2 to TRBJ1-4; 11 bases are a match to TRBD1. Losses at the gene ends were 2 bases for V and 7 bases for J; bases not matched to a gene: 6. Germline V CDR1 and CDR2: LGHNA, YNFKEQ. This CDR3 spans 16 amino acids. The CDR3 nucleotides are TGTGCCAGCAGCCAAAACGGACAGGGGGCGGGTGAAAAACTGTTTTTT. Protein: CASSQNGQGAGEKLFF.

The J gene is TRBJ2-3, the V gene TRBV29-1, with 8 bases aligning to TRBD2. J was trimmed by 3 bases and V by 0 bases; bases with no gene match: 5. Germline CDR1 and CDR2: SQVTM and ANQGSEA. This CDR3 has 15 amino acids. The CDR3 reads CSVEDPREGTDTQYF. CDR3 nucleotide sequence: TGCAGCGTTGAAGATCCCCGGGAGGGGACAGATACGCAGTATTTT.

This clonotype has more than one count but fewer than ten. The rearrangement links TRBV7-2 to TRBJ1-5; no clear D. V was cut by 1 base and J by 7 bases, with 8 bases left in between. Germline lookup yields CDR1 SGHTA and CDR2 FQGNSA. The length of the CDR3 is 13 residues. CDR3 coding DNA: TGTGCCAGCAGCTTAGGGCCCCAACAGCCCCAGCATTTT. It translates to CASSLGPQQPQHF.

The V call is TRBV11-2, the J call TRBJ2-2, with 9 nucleotides matching TRBD1. Trimming removed 5 bases from V and 7 bases from J; junction bases left unmatched: 8. CDR3 length: 15 residues. Germline CDR1 SGHAT, CDR2 FQNNGV. DNA for the CDR3: TGTGCCAGCAGCGCCGGGACAGGGTTTAGCGGGGAGCTGTTTTTT. Its translation: CASSAGTGFSGELFF.

This clonotype was counted many times. V and J are TRBV6-5 and TRBJ1-2; D unresolved. The CDR3 contains 13 residues. V lost 2 bases and J 4 bases, leaving 8 bases between the germline ends. The germline gives CDR1 MNHEY, CDR2 SVGAGI. Written as DNA, the CDR3 is TGTGCCAGCAGTTACGGTCAGAGCTATGGCTACACCTTC. This gives the protein CASSYGQSYGYTF.

The chain joins TRBV4-2 to TRBJ2-1; D is unclear. Germline V CDR1 and CDR2: LGHNA, YNFKEQ. The CDR3 consists of 16 residues. The V end lost 4 bases, the J end lost 8 bases, and 21 bases lay between the germline ends. This CDR3 reads CASSLSMTPKGHEQFF. In DNA form, the CDR3 reads TGTGCCAGCAGCCTAAGTATGACCCCGAAAGGGCATGAGCAGTTCTTC.

This clonotype was detected only a few times. The J gene is TRBJ2-5, the V gene TRBV29-1; D unclear. Germline CDR1 reads SQVTM; CDR2 reads ANQGSEA. The V and J ends lost 7 bases and 2 bases respectively, with 8 bases between them. The CDR3 totals 11 residues. CDR3 loop: CSGSRQETQYF. The CDR3 region has the DNA TGCAGCGGGTCTCGGCAAGAGACCCAGTACTTC.

The chain combines TRBV20-1 with TRBJ2-7, with 9 bases matching TRBD2. The germline V gene has CDR1 DFQATT and CDR2 SNEGSKA (reference sequence). V dropped 5 bases and J dropped 4; count of bases not matched to a gene: 6. The length of the CDR3 is 13 residues. CDR3: CSARSGRLYEQYF. CDR3 DNA: TGCAGTGCTCGAAGCGGGAGGTTGTACGAGCAGTACTTC.

This clonotype was detected only once. The J gene is TRBJ2-3, the V gene TRBV10-3, with 9 nucleotides matching TRBD1. The CDR3 consists of 13 residues. The ends lost 4 bases at V and 5 bases at J; junction bases unmatched: 1. Looked up from germline, CDR1 is ENHRY and CDR2 is SYGVKD. Written as DNA, the CDR3 is TGTGCCATCAGTGGGGACAGGGTAGATACGCAGTATTTT. Its protein is CAISGDRVDTQYF.

This clonotype was seen a few times. The rearrangement links TRBV5-1 to TRBJ1-1; D is unclear. The CDR3 totals 14 residues. V was shortened by 6 bases and J by 1 base, with 13 bases between the two germline ends. Germline assignment: CDR1 SGHRS and CDR2 YFSETQ. Here the CDR3 reads CASTSRTANTEAFF. CDR3 nucleotides: TGCGCCAGCACCTCAAGGACGGCGAACACTGAAGCTTTCTTT.

This clonotype was detected a few times. This sequence joins TRBV5-1 and TRBJ2-3; D unclear. Germline values: CDR1 SGHRS, CDR2 YFSETQ. This CDR3 spans 15 amino acids. V gave up 2 bases and J gave up 2 bases, with 12 bases separating them. The CDR3 protein is CASSFIRADTDTQYF. The CDR3, as DNA: TGCGCCAGCAGCTTCATCCGGGCCGACACAGATACGCAGTATTTT.

The table lists this clonotype with many counts. This chain joins TRBV29-1 and TRBJ1-5, with D maybe TRBD1 (5 bases). V gave up 5 bases and J gave up 0 bases, with 8 bases separating them. Germline values: CDR1 SQVTM, CDR2 ANQGSEA. The CDR3 is made up of 13 amino acids. In DNA form, the CDR3 reads TGCAGCGTTACAGACAGTAGCAATCAGCCCCAGCATTTT. It translates to CSVTDSSNQPQHF.

The V call is TRBV7-2, the J call TRBJ1-1, with 9 positions matching TRBD1. The CDR3 covers 16 residues. V gave up 5 bases and J gave up 7 bases; unmatched junction bases: 14. Germline V gene data show CDR1 as SGHTA and CDR2 as FQGNSA. This CDR3 is CASSLRTGAQVVEAFF. CDR3 bases: TGTGCCAGCAGCCTCAGGACAGGGGCGCAAGTTGTTGAAGCTTTCTTT.

This clonotype was recorded at least ten times. The chain is built from TRBV20-1 and TRBJ2-5; D gene uncertain. CDR1 and CDR2 from the germline V gene are DFQATT and SNEGSKA (reference sequence). The CDR3 is 13 amino acids. The germline V and J ends were trimmed by 2 bases and 5 bases, with 12 bases remaining between them. The CDR3 coding sequence is TGCAGTGCTAGAAAGGACGGTGGGGAGACCCAGTACTTC. The encoded protein is CSARKDGGETQYF.